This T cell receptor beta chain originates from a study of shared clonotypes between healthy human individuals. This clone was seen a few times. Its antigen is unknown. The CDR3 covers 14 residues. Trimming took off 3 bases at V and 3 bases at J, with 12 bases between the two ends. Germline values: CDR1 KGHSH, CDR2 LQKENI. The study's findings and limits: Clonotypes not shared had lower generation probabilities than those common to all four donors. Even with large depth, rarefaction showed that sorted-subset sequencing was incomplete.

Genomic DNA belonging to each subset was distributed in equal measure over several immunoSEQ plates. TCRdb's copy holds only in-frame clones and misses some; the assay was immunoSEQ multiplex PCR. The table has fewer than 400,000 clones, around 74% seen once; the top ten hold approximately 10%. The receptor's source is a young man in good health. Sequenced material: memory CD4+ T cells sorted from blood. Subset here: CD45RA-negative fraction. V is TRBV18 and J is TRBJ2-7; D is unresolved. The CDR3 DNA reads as TGTGCCAGCTCACCCATCCCAGGCTACTACGAGCAGTACTTC. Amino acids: CASSPIPGYYEQYF.